This T cell receptor beta chain was retrieved from a study of blood T cell repertoires in COVID-19. The wider study: Acute and convalescent COVID-19 samples came from the United States, Italy and Spain. The cDNA or gDNA used as material had been derived from T cells, B-cell-depleted T cells, or PBMCs.

Deletions cut 0 bases from V and 0 bases from J, with 10 bases between. Germline CDR1 reads SGDLS; CDR2 reads YYNGEE. This CDR3 has 15 residues. In the source study's methods: Nucleated cell number was recorded as an estimate derived from reference gene primer amplification. TCRdb's copy holds only in-frame clones and misses some; the assay was immunoSEQ multiplex PCR. V and J calls and clone size are those listed in that table; D and trimming were worked out from the DNA. The data contain about 76,000 clones, around nine tenths of them singletons. The V gene is TRBV9, the J gene TRBJ2-7, with a weak D call TRBD1 (6 bases). Sample: peripheral blood. The sequence derives from a human donor in a cohort sampled during active COVID-19. CDR3 nucleotide sequence: TGTGCCAGCAGCGTAGGGCAGGGGATCTCCTACGAGCAGTACTTC. Translated: CASSVGQGISYEQYF.